Presented here are 32 T cell receptor beta chains from one specimen sequenced in a study of cytomegalovirus exposure and HLA in healthy donors. PCR primers comprised 60 Vbeta and 13 Jbeta primers. Produced via immunoSEQ multiplex PCR; TCRdb's table is partial and in-frame only. Of some 120,000 clones listed, 77% are singletons. The specimen sequenced was PBMCs. These receptors were collected from a human donor in good health.

This clone was counted a few times. The chain has TRBV4-1 and TRBJ1-5; TRBD1 matches 7 bases. Germline loops: CDR1 MGHRA, CDR2 YSYEKL. V gave up 0 bases and J gave up 6 bases; unmatched junction bases: 11. The CDR3 has 17 amino acids. DNA for the CDR3: TGCGCCAGCAGCCAAGATCTGGGCAGGGGGGTAGTTCAGCCCCAGCATTTT. Its protein is CASSQDLGRGVVQPQHF.

This clone was seen more than once but under ten times. The chain links TRBV10-2 to TRBJ1-4; TRBD1 might be the D (5 bases). Trimming removed 2 bases from V and 3 bases from J, with 10 bases in between. Germline V gives CDR1 WSHSY, CDR2 SAAADI. The CDR3 has 15 amino acids. CDR3 nucleotides: TGCGCCAGCAGTGAGCAAGGGGTAGCTAATGAAAAACTGTTTTTT. Protein product: CASSEQGVANEKLFF.

The chain joins TRBV27 to TRBJ2-1; 7 bases line up with TRBD1. Germline V lookup: CDR1 MNHEY, CDR2 SMNVEV (reference sequence). The CDR3 is 18 amino acids. Germline trimming cut 0 bases from V and 0 bases from J; bases unmatched to any gene: 8. CDR3 DNA sequence: TGTGCCAGCAGTTTATCGGGTTTGGGACAGAGCTCCTACAATGAGCAGTTCTTC. It translates to CASSLSGLGQSSYNEQFF.

This chain links TRBV15 with TRBJ2-3; a weak D match, TRBD2 (5 bases). Trimming left V 0 bases short and J 1 base short, with 11 bases between. Germline values: CDR1 LNHNV, CDR2 YYDKDF (reference sequence). The CDR3 runs 16 residues. The CDR3 sequence is CATSREKHGGTDTQYF. CDR3 bases: TGTGCCACCAGCAGAGAAAAACACGGGGGCACAGATACGCAGTATTTT.

CDR3 in DNA: TGTGCCAGCACACCAGAGTATGGGCGGGGCAGCACAGATACGCAGTATTTT. Its protein product is CASTPEYGRGSTDTQYF. The chain recombines TRBV27 with TRBJ2-3; tentatively, D is TRBD2 (6 bases). The germline V and J ends were trimmed by 7 bases and 0 bases, with 20 bases remaining between them. The CDR3 spans 17 residues. Germline V gene lookup returns CDR1 MNHEY and CDR2 SMNVEV (reference sequence).

The V and J genes are TRBV30 and TRBJ1-3; 9 bases match TRBD1. Germline lookup yields CDR1 GTSNPN and CDR2 SVGIG (reference sequence). The CDR3 covers 14 residues. V dropped 3 bases and J dropped 4; count of bases not matched to a gene: 4. The CDR3 region is CAWRGQGSGNTIYF. CDR3 in DNA: TGTGCCTGGAGGGGACAGGGTTCCGGAAACACCATATATTTT.

Only a few counts were recorded for this clone. The chain uses TRBV11-1 and TRBJ1-3, with TRBD1 matching over 9 bases. V shed 2 bases and J 4 bases; nucleotides not matched to a gene: 12. Germline CDR1 is SGHAT and CDR2 is FQDESV (reference sequence). The CDR3 has 18 residues. CDR3 amino acids: CASSLSGTGTGSGNTIYF. CDR3 coding DNA: TGTGCCAGCAGCTTATCCGGTACCGGGACAGGGTCCGGAAACACCATATATTTT.

V gene TRBV28 combines with J gene TRBJ2-1, with TRBD2 identical over 9 bases. This CDR3 has 16 residues. The V gene's germline CDR1 is MDHEN and CDR2 SYDVKM. V dropped 4 bases and J dropped 4; count of bases not matched to a gene: 8. CDR3 sequence: CASSSSASGNYNEQFF. DNA of the CDR3: TGTGCCAGCAGTTCCTCCGCTAGCGGGAATTACAATGAGCAGTTCTTC.

The chain combines TRBV6-5 with TRBJ1-4, with 7 bases matching TRBD1. Germline lookup yields CDR1 MNHEY and CDR2 SVGAGI. V was pared by 10 bases and J by 7 bases, with 9 bases of the junction left unmatched. The CDR3 runs to 13 residues. In DNA form, the CDR3 reads TGTGCCATTATGACAGGGCTGAGTGAAAAACTGTTTTTT. Translation gives CAIMTGLSEKLFF.

The chain uses TRBV6-6 and TRBJ2-1; TRBD1 matches 9 bases. The CDR3 runs 16 residues. The V gene end was trimmed by 2 bases and the J gene end by 5 bases; junction bases not matched to a gene: 7. Germline V gene data show CDR1 as MNHNY and CDR2 as SVGAGI (reference sequence). The CDR3: CASSYPDRGVNNEQFF. The CDR3 bases are TGTGCCAGCAGTTACCCGGACAGGGGCGTCAACAATGAGCAGTTCTTC.

V usage is TRBV7-2 and J usage is TRBJ2-5, with a possible D match to TRBD1 (6 bases). This CDR3 contains 14 residues. Germline values: CDR1 SGHTA, CDR2 FQGNSA. V was clipped by 7 bases and J by 2 bases, with 14 bases between them. Here the CDR3 reads CASTVQGRQETQYF. CDR3 sequence (DNA): TGTGCCAGCACCGTACAGGGTAGGCAAGAGACCCAGTACTTC.

The CDR3 sequence: CASSPLRDRGDNGYTF. The CDR3 DNA reads as TGTGCCAGCTCACCGCTTCGGGACAGGGGTGACAATGGCTACACCTTC. This chain joins TRBV18 and TRBJ1-2; 10 nucleotides match TRBD1. Germline CDR1 and CDR2: KGHSH and LQKENI. Trimming removed 3 bases from V and 6 bases from J; junction bases left unmatched: 10. The CDR3 totals 16 residues.

The chain is built from TRBV7-3 and TRBJ2-1, with 7 bases matching TRBD2. CDR1 and CDR2 from the germline V gene are SGHTA and FQGTGA. The CDR3 extends over 17 amino acids. V gave up 2 bases and J gave up 7 bases; unmatched junction bases: 14. Here the CDR3 reads CASSLSASGNLRNEQFF. In DNA, the CDR3 is TGTGCCAGCAGCTTATCCGCTAGCGGAAATTTACGGAATGAGCAGTTCTTC. The full variable domain, in which reference TRBV7-3 and TRBJ2-1 provide the parts outside the CDR3, is GAGVSQTPSNKVTEKGKYVELRCDPISGHTALYWYRQSLGQGPEFLIYFQGTGAADDSGLPNDRFFAVRPEGSVSTLKIQRTERGDSAVYLCASSLSASGNLRNEQFFGPGTRLTVL.

This chain connects TRBV25-1 to TRBJ2-7; 8 bases fit TRBD1. In germline, CDR1 is MGHDK, CDR2 SYGVNS. With 7 bases clipped from V and 2 bases from J, the junction kept 4 bases outside the gene matches. There are 13 residues in the CDR3. CDR3 protein: CASTRQGTYEQYF. CDR3 DNA: TGTGCCAGCACCCGACAGGGGACCTACGAGCAGTACTTC.

This clone came up a few times. The chain employs TRBV6-1 and TRBJ2-1, with a tentative D call TRBD1 (6 bases). Trimming took 1 base from V and 7 from J, leaving 20 bases between them. Per the germline V gene, CDR1 is MNHNS and CDR2 is SASEGT. This CDR3 region has 17 residues. As DNA, the CDR3 is TGTGCCAGCAGTGAAGAAGCAACAGGGTGGCGAGGGAATGAGCAGTTCTTC. Amino acid sequence: CASSEEATGWRGNEQFF.

V and J are TRBV6-1 and TRBJ1-1; TRBD1 aligns across 7 bases. Unmatched junction bases numbered 3, after V lost 4 bases and J lost 1 base. Germline V lookup: CDR1 MNHNS, CDR2 SASEGT. The CDR3 sequence is 14 residues long. CDR3 residues: CASSARQGNTEAFF. The DNA for the CDR3 is TGTGCCAGCAGTGCCCGACAGGGGAACACTGAAGCTTTCTTT.

This clone came up a few times. This chain connects TRBV27 to TRBJ2-4, with 11 bases fitting TRBD1. The CDR3 is 17 amino acids. Germline trimming cut 6 bases from V and 6 bases from J; bases unmatched to any gene: 13. Germline CDR1 and CDR2: MNHEY and SMNVEV (reference sequence). CDR3 sequence reads: CASSPGQGVSGINIQYF. The CDR3 DNA reads as TGTGCCAGCAGCCCGGGACAGGGGGTTTCAGGGATAAACATTCAGTACTTC.

The chain combines TRBV10-1 with TRBJ2-2; D call uncertain. Deletions cut 6 bases from V and 2 bases from J, with 16 bases between. Looked up from germline, CDR1 is WNHNN and CDR2 is SYGVQD (reference sequence). This CDR3 has 16 residues. The CDR3 DNA reads as TGCGCCAGCAGCCCCACTGAGGCCCCAAACACCGGGGAGCTGTTTTTT. Amino acids: CASSPTEAPNTGELFF.

This rearrangement joins TRBV6-5 to TRBJ1-2; 7 bases line up with TRBD1. V was pared by 0 bases and J by 0 bases, with 4 bases of the junction left unmatched. The CDR3 covers 16 residues. Germline-derived CDR1 and CDR2 are MNHEY and SVGAGI. The CDR3 loop reads CASSYSGTEPNYGYTF. The CDR3 DNA reads as TGTGCCAGCAGTTACTCGGGGACAGAGCCTAACTATGGCTACACCTTC.

This clone was observed a few times. The chain uses TRBV6-6 and TRBJ2-5; 10 bases are shared with TRBD2. V gave up 4 bases and J gave up 5 bases; unmatched junction bases: 7. CDR1 and CDR2 (germline): MNHNY, SVGAGI (reference sequence). The CDR3 has 15 amino acids. The CDR3 loop reads CASSWSGRAGETQYF. The CDR3 nucleotides are TGTGCCAGCAGTTGGAGCGGGAGGGCTGGGGAGACCCAGTACTTC.

The J gene is TRBJ2-1, the V gene TRBV4-1, with TRBD2 matching over 14 bases. Trimming removed 2 bases from V and 8 bases from J; junction bases left unmatched: 2. CDR3 length: 15 amino acids. Germline V gives CDR1 MGHRA, CDR2 YSYEKL. This chain's CDR3 is CASSQRLAGGYEQFF. In DNA, the CDR3 is TGCGCCAGCAGCCAACGACTAGCGGGAGGGTATGAGCAGTTCTTC.

This sequence joins TRBV5-1 and TRBJ2-1; tentative D call: TRBD2 (5 bases). Per the germline V gene, CDR1 is SGHRS and CDR2 is YFSETQ. This CDR3 comprises 12 residues. Trimming removed 4 bases at V and 7 bases at J, with 9 bases between. CDR3 bases: TGCGCCAGCAGCGCTGAGGGTAATGAGCAGTTCTTC. It yields the protein CASSAEGNEQFF.

The rearrangement uses TRBV10-1 and TRBJ2-7, with 9 bases identical to TRBD1. Germline-derived CDR1 and CDR2 are WNHNN and SYGVQD (reference sequence). The CDR3 covers 15 residues. V was pared by 5 bases and J by 2 bases, with 7 bases of the junction left unmatched. The CDR3 sequence is CASSRTGAPTYEQYF. DNA of the CDR3: TGCGCCAGCAGTCGGACAGGGGCCCCGACCTACGAGCAGTACTTC.

V gene TRBV1 combines with J gene TRBJ1-3; the table's D call, TRBD1, has no DNA check behind it. TRBV1 is listed as a pseudogene. The CDR3 spans 20 residues. CDR3 sequence: CTSSQDCQGYGHSVGNTIYF. The CDR3 DNA follows: TGCACCAGCAGCCAAGATTGCCAGGGCTATGGCCACTCTGTGGGAAACACCATATATTTT.

This clone was seen a few times. Here the CDR3 DNA reads TGTGCCAGCAGCGTAGCAGTTGGGAGGGCAATGAACACTGAAGCTTTCTTT. Translation: CASSVAVGRAMNTEAFF. This chain uses TRBV9 with TRBJ1-1; D unclear. The ends were cut back, 0 bases at V and 0 bases at J, with 15 bases in the middle. This CDR3 contains 17 residues. Germline CDR1 is SGDLS and CDR2 is YYNGEE.

V gene TRBV11-2 combines with J gene TRBJ2-5; 8 bases are shared with TRBD2. Losses at the gene ends were 5 bases for V and 5 bases for J; bases not matched to a gene: 10. CDR1 SGHAT and CDR2 FQNNGV come from the germline V gene. This CDR3 has 15 residues. Here the CDR3 reads CASSPAGTRVETQYF. The CDR3 DNA reads TGTGCCAGCAGCCCAGCCGGGACTAGAGTTGAGACCCAGTACTTC.

The rearrangement links TRBV5-1 to TRBJ2-3; 9 nucleotides match TRBD2. CDR1 is SGHRS and CDR2 is YFSETQ in the germline V gene. The CDR3 length is 18 residues. V gave up 4 bases and J gave up 6 bases; unmatched junction bases: 18. This CDR3 is CASSPASGTFPPPDTQYF. CDR3 DNA sequence: TGCGCCAGCAGCCCAGCTAGCGGGACCTTCCCTCCCCCGGATACGCAGTATTTT. Full variable domain (remainder filled in from reference TRBV5-1 and TRBJ2-3): KAGVTQTPRYLIKTRGQQVTLSCSPISGHRSVSWYQQTPGQGLQFLFEYFSETQRNKGNFPGRFSGRQFSNSRSEMNVSTLELGDSALYLCASSPASGTFPPPDTQYFGPGTRLTVL.

J is TRBJ2-1 and V is TRBV7-9, with D possibly TRBD2 on 5 matching bases. V gave up 3 bases and J gave up 0 bases, with 9 bases separating them. CDR3 length: 15 residues. Germline assignment: CDR1 SEHNR and CDR2 FQNEAQ (reference sequence). CDR3 loop: CASSLTGSSYNEQFF. The CDR3 nucleotides read TGTGCCAGCAGCTTGACGGGAAGCTCCTACAATGAGCAGTTCTTC. Full variable domain (rest looked up from reference TRBV7-9 and TRBJ2-1): DTGVSQNPRHKITKRGQNVTFRCDPISEHNRLYWYRQTLGQGPEFLTYFQNEAQLEKSRLLSDRFSAERPKGSFSTLEIQRTEQGDSAMYLCASSLTGSSYNEQFFGPGTRLTVL.

V is TRBV11-3 and J is TRBJ2-1; TRBD2 matches 12 bases. The J segment lost 9 bases and the V segment lost 3 bases, leaving 3 bases of the junction unmatched. This CDR3 is 14 amino acids long. Germline CDR1 is SGHNT and CDR2 is YENEEA. CDR3 bases: TGTGCCAGCAGCTTCGGACTAGCGGGAACTGAGCAGTTCTTC. As protein: CASSFGLAGTEQFF.

V usage is TRBV14 and J usage is TRBJ1-3; D is unresolved. This CDR3 region has 14 residues. V was cut by 1 base and J by 0 bases, with 4 bases left in between. The V gene's germline CDR1 is SGHDN and CDR2 FVKESK. The CDR3 region is CASSQAFSGNTIYF. CDR3 sequence (DNA): TGTGCCAGCAGCCAAGCCTTCTCTGGAAACACCATATATTTT.

This chain links TRBV19 with TRBJ2-7, with 7 bases lining up with TRBD1. The CDR3 covers 14 residues. Looked up from germline, CDR1 is LNHDA and CDR2 is SQIVND (reference sequence). V was clipped by 3 bases and J by 3 bases; unmatched bases: 5. The DNA of the CDR3 is TGTGCCAGTAGTATGCCGGGACAGATCTACGAGCAGTACTTC. As protein: CASSMPGQIYEQYF.

CDR3 loop: CASSEQGGDNEQFF. CDR3 coding DNA: TGTGCCAGCAGTGAACAGGGCGGCGACAATGAGCAGTTCTTC. The chain recombines TRBV2 with TRBJ2-1; TRBD1 might be the D (5 bases). V was pared by 2 bases and J by 5 bases, with 10 bases between. The CDR3 covers 14 residues. The germline V gene has CDR1 SNHLY and CDR2 FYNNEI.